This TCR beta chain emerged from a study of T cell responses to AZD1222 COVID-19 vaccine (dated by TCRdb to the early 2020s). Turning to the overall study: Because spike-specific TCR depth and breadth did not differ between the two schedules, AZD1222 recipients who got a second dose at roughly 4 weeks were pooled with those who got a second dose at roughly 12 weeks. TCR sequencing was performed for over 230 trial participants, of whom about 200 were given two doses of AZD1222 and around 25 were given two doses of MenACWY control vaccine. Trial participants were enrolled into age subgroups of 18-55, 56-69 and 70-plus years, which contained around 150, 28 and 57 TCR-sequenced participants, respectively.

Read against the paper, the sample's time point label means: baseline before first vaccination. Vaccinee samples came from UK trials COV001 and COV002, including a single-blind randomized controlled phase 2/3 trial of AZD1222 (ChAdOx1 nCoV-19) in healthy adults. For TCRbeta chain sequencing, PBMC samples were collected from trial participants at day 0 and at day 28 after the second dose. Comment on this clone: Its antigen has not been determined. Base qualities are not at hand, and no much larger clone is one base apart.

What the work shows at the level of the full study, not this receptor alone: Reportedly, almost half of the unique spike-specific TCRs recognized epitopes lying outside the regions that are mutated in the B.1.351 and B.1.1.7 variants. Participants were mostly white British and included more females than males, and it was suggested by the authors that clonal diversity may have been underestimated. Conclusions about previously exposed vaccinees are limited, since just five or six AZD1222 recipients were seropositive for SARS-CoV-2 at baseline. The 56-69-year group was small, and its depth increase did not reach significance, likely because of low power. Vaccine-associated CD4 TCRs spanned the whole spike protein, with dominant responses in regions 160-218 and 743-854. No day 14 peak-response samples were available, so repertoires were characterized only after the peak T cell response. After two AZD1222 doses, spike-specific TCR breadth and depth were significantly higher than at day 0 and than in MenACWY recipients.

V and J lose 7 bases and 0 bases, and a span of 16 bases separates them. CDR1 and CDR2 are read off the germline V gene (reference sequence) as LNHDA and SQIVND. The CDR3 starts with the cysteine, ends with the phenylalanine, and has 16 residues. Left in the record is the CDR3 DNA by itself, 48 bases read in frame from the first base. The CDR3 regions of human TCRbeta chains were analyzed by immunosequencing. As for how the authors treated the data: Repertoire TCRs were checked for matches against a reference library of SARS-CoV-2-specific TCRs that had been generated using the MIRA antigen-specificity platform. Breadth was defined as the fraction of unique TCRs that were SARS-CoV-2-associated, and depth was defined as the fraction of total T cells that were SARS-CoV-2-associated. Using the MIRA data, each spike-specific TCR was assigned both to the spike region to which the TCR was reactive and to a CD4 or CD8 class. Log10-transformed breadth and depth values were compared by one-way ANOVA with Sidak's multiple comparisons tests. What TCRdb holds here is the immuneACCESS table cut down to in-frame rearrangements. Part of the clones is not present; checked against another copy, under half of the missing clones reflect an unresolved V gene, and the others are unexplained. V and J calls and clone size are those listed in that table; D and trimming were worked out from the DNA. The sample table contains over 45,000 clones; only one count was recorded for 70% to 90% of them. Clones ranked in the top ten supply less than 2% of the sample.

Specimen: peripheral blood, collected on day 0 of AZD1222 vaccination. The sequence was obtained from an adult in good health. The chain is assembled from TRBV19 and TRBJ1-3; the D gene remains uncertain. The nucleotide sequence is given as TGTGCCAGTACACCCCTTGGAGGCCCCTCTGGAAACACCATATATTTT. Its coded protein is CASTPLGGPSGNTIYF. Here the CDR3 is joined to the reference TRBV19 and TRBJ1-3 genes, and the full variable domain is: DGGITQSPKYLFRKEGQNVTLSCEQNLNHDAMYWYRQDPGQGLRLIYYSQIVNDFQKGDIAEGYSVSREKKESFPLTVTSAQKNPTAFYLCASTPLGGPSGNTIYFGEGSWLTVV.